This T cell receptor beta chain was observed in a study of cytomegalovirus exposure and HLA in healthy donors. Study results and limitations: Certain sequence variants were highly shared and formed a cluster, and this cluster was likely a sequencing artifact.

With respect to this clone: Its antigen remains unidentified.

Germline V gene lookup returns CDR1 MGHRA and CDR2 YSYEKL. The CDR3 is made up of 14 amino acids. The germline V and J ends were trimmed by 4 bases and 0 bases, with 8 bases remaining between them. The PCR was carried out with 60 Vbeta primers and 13 Jbeta primers. Here immunoSEQ multiplex PCR was the method, and the copy in TCRdb shows in-frame clones only, minus some. The repertoire has over 85,000 clones, roughly 83% of them found once; the top ten carry roughly 2.6%. The receptor's source is a man aged 40-49 years in good health and CMV-seronegative. The rearrangement uses TRBV4-1 and TRBJ2-3; D is ambiguous. What was sequenced was PBMCs. CDR3 protein: CASSPVTSTDTQYF. The CDR3 nucleotides read TGCGCCAGCAGCCCGGTGACTAGCACAGATACGCAGTATTTT.